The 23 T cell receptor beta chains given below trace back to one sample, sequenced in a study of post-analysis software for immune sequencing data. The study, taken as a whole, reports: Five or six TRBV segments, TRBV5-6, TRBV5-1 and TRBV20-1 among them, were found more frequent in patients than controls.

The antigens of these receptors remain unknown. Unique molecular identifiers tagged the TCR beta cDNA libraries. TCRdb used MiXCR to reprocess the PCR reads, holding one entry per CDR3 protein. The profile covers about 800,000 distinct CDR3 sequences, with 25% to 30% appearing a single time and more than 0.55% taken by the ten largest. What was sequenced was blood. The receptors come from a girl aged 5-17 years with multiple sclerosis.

The CDR3 nucleotides read TGTGCCAGCAGCCCTTCTCCTGGGGCGGTGGGTAATGAGCAGTTCTTC. This codes for CASSPSPGAVGNEQFF. The J gene is TRBJ2-1, the V gene TRBV12-3 or TRBV12-4; possible D gene TRBD1, 5 bases. Trimming stripped 6 bases from V and 7 bases from J, with 22 bases between. The CDR3 runs to 16 residues.

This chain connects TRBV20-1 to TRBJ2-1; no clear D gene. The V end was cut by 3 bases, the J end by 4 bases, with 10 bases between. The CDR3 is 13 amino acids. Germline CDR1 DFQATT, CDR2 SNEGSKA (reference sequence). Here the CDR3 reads CSASGQKYNEQFF. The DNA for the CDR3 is TGCAGTGCTAGTGGGCAGAAATACAATGAGCAGTTCTTC.

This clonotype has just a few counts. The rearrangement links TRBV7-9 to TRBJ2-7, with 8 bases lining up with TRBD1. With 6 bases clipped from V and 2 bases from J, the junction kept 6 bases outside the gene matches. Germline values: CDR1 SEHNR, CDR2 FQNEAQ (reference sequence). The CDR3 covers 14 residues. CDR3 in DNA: TGTGCCAGCAGTGGGGACAGGACGGCCTACGAGCAGTACTTC. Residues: CASSGDRTAYEQYF.

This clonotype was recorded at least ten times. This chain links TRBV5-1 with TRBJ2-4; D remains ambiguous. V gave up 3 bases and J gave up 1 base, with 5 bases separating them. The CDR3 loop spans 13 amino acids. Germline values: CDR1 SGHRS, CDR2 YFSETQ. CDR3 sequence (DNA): TGCGCCAGCAGCTCCGGGGCCAAAAACATTCAGTACTTC. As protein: CASSSGAKNIQYF. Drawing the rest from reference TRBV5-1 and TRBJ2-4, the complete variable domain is KAGVTQTPRYLIKTRGQQVTLSCSPISGHRSVSWYQQTPGQGLQFLFEYFSETQRNKGNFPGRFSGRQFSNSRSEMNVSTLELGDSALYLCASSSGAKNIQYFGAGTRLSVL.

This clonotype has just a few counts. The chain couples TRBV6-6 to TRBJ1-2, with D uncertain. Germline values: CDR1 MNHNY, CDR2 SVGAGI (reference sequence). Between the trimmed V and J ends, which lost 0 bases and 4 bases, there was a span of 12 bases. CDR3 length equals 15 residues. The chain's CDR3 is CASSYSTLGSYGYTF. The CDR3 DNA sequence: TGTGCCAGCAGTTACTCGACCTTGGGCTCCTATGGCTACACCTTC.

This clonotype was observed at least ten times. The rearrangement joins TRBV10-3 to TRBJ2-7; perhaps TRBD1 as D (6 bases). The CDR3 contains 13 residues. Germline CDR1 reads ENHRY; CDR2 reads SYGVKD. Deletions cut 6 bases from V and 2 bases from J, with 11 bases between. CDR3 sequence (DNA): TGTGCCATCAGGGGGGCGGAGACCTACGAGCAGTACTTC. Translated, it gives CAIRGAETYEQYF.

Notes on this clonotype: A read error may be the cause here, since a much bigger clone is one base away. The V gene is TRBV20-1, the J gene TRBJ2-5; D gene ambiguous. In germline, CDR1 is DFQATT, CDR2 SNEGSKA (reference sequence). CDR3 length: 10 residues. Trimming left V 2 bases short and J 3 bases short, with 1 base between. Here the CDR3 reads CSARKETQYF. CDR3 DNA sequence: TGCAGTGCTAGAAAAGAGACCCAGTACTTC.

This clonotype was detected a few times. CDR3 bases: TGTGCCAGCAGTGGATCGCCCGTCGCAAATTCACCCCTCCACTTT. Translation: CASSGSPVANSPLHF. The rearrangement uses TRBV6-4 and TRBJ1-6; unclear D gene. Trimming took 4 bases from V and 7 from J, leaving 14 bases between them. This CDR3 spans 15 amino acids. Per the germline V gene, CDR1 is MRHNA and CDR2 is SNTAGT.

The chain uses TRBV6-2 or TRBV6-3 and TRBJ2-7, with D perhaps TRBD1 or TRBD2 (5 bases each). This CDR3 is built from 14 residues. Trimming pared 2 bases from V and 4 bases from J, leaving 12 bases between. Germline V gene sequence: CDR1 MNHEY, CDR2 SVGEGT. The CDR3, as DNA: TGTGCCAGCAGTTACCAGGGCCCGGGGTACGAGCAGTACTTC. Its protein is CASSYQGPGYEQYF.

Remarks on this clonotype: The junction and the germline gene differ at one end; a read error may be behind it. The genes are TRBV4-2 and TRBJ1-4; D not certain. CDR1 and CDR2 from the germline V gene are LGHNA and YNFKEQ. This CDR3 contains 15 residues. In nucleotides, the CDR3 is TGTGCCAGCAGCCAGGAGGCCAGGACTAATGAAAAACGGTTTTTT. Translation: CASSQEARTNEKRFF.

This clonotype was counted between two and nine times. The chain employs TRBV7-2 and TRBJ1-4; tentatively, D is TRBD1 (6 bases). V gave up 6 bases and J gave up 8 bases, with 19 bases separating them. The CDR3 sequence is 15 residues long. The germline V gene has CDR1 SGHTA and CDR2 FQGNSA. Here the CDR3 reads CASSQRGGRLEKLFF. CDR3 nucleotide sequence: TGTGCCAGCAGTCAAAGGGGGGGAAGACTAGAAAAACTGTTTTTT.

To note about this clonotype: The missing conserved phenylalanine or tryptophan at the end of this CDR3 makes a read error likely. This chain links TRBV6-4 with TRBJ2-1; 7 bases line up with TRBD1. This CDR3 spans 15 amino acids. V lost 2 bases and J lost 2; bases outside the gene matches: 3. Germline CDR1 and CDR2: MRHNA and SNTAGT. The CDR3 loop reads CASSDRDSPYNEQFL. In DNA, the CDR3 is TGTGCCAGCAGTGACCGGGACAGCCCCTACAATGAGCAGTTCCTC.

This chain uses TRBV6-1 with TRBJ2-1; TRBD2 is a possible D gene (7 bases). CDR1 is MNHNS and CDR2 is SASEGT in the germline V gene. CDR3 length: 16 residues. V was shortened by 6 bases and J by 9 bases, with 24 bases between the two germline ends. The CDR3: CASSARGGGGGTEQFF. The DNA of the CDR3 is TGTGCCAGCAGCGCCCGGGGAGGGGGTGGGGGGACTGAGCAGTTCTTC.

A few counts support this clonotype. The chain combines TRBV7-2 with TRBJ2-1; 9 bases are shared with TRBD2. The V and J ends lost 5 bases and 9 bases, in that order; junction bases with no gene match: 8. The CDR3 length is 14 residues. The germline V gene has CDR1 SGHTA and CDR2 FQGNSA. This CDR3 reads CASSGAGGPREQFF. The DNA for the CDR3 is TGTGCCAGCAGCGGGGCGGGAGGGCCGCGTGAGCAGTTCTTC. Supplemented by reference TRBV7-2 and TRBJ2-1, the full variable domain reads GAGVSQSPSNKVTEKGKDVELRCDPISGHTALYWYRQSLGQGLEFLIYFQGNSAPDKSGLPSDRFSAERTGGSVSTLTIQRTQQEDSAVYLCASSGAGGPREQFFGPGTRLTVL.

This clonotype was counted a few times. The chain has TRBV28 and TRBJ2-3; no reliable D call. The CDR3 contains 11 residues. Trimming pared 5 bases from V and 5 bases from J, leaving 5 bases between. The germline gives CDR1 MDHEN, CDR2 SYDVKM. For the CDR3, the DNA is TGTGCCAGCAGTACCGAAGATACGCAGTATTTT. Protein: CASSTEDTQYF. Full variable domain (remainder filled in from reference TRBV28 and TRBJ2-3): DVKVTQSSRYLVKRTGEKVFLECVQDMDHENMFWYRQDPGLGLRLIYFSYDVKMKEKGDIPEGYSVSREKKERFSLILESASTNQTSMYLCASSTEDTQYFGPGTRLTVL.

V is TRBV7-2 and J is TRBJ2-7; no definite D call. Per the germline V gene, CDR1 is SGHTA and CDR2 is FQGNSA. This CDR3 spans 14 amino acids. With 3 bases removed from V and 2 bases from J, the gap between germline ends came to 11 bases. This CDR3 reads CASSFYGSTYEQYF. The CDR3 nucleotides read TGTGCCAGCAGCTTCTACGGATCAACCTACGAGCAGTACTTC.

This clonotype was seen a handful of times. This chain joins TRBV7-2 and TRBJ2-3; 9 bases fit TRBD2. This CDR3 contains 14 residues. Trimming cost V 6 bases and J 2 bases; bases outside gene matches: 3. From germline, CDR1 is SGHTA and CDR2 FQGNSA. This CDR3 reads CASRRGGTTDTQYF. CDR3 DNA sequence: TGTGCCAGCAGGCGGGGGGGAACCACAGATACGCAGTATTTT.

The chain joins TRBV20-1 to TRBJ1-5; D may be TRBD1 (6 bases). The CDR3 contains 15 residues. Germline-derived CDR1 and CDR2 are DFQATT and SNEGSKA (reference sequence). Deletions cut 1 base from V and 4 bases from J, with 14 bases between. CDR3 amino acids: CSARAGTFTNQPQHF. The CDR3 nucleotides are TGCAGTGCTAGAGCCGGGACATTCACTAATCAGCCCCAGCATTTT.

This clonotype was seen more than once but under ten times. CDR3 DNA: TGTGCCAGCAGCTTCCGGCAAACTCCTAACTATGGCTACACCTTC. This gives the protein CASSFRQTPNYGYTF. This chain uses TRBV7-2 with TRBJ1-2; D is uncertain. V was shortened by 3 bases and J by 0 bases, with 11 bases between the two germline ends. CDR3 length equals 15 residues. The germline V gene has CDR1 SGHTA and CDR2 FQGNSA.

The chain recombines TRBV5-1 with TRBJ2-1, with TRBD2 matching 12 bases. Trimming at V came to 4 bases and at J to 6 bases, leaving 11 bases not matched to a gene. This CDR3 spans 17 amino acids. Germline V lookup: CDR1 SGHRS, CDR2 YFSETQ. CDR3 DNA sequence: TGCGCCAGCAGCCTGCTAGCGGGGGGGCCTAGGCGCAATGAGCAGTTCTTC. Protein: CASSLLAGGPRRNEQFF.

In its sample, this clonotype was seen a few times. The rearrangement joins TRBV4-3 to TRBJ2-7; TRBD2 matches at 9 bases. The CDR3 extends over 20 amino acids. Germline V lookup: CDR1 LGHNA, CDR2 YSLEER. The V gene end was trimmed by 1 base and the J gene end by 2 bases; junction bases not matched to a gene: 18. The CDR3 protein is CASSQVAGADSPNVPYEQYF. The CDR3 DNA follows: TGCGCCAGCAGCCAAGTAGCGGGGGCTGATTCACCCAATGTTCCCTACGAGCAGTACTTC.

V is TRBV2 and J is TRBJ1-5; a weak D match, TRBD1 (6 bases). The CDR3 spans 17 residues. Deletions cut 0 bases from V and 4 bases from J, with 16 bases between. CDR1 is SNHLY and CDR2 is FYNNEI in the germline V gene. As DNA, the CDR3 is TGTGCCAGCAGTGAAGCGCTTGGGGGGGGCACAAATCAGCCCCAGCATTTT. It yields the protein CASSEALGGGTNQPQHF.

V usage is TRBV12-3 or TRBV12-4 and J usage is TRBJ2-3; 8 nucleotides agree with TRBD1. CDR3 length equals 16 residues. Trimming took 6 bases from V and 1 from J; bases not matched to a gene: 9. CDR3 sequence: CASSLSLTGGTDTQYF. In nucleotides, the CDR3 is TGTGCCAGCAGCTTGTCGTTGACAGGGGGCACAGATACGCAGTATTTT.